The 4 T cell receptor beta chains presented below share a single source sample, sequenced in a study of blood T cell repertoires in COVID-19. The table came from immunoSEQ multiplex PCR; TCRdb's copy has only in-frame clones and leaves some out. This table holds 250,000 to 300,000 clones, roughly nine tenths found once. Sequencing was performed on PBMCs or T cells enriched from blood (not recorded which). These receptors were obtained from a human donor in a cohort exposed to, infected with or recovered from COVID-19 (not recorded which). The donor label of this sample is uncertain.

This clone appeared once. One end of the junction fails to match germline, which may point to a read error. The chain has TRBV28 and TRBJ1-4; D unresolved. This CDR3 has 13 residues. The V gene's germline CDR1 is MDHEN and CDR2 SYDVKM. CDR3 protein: CASSFRAGYIYVF. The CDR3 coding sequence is TGTGCCAGCAGTTTCAGAGCGGGGTACATCTATGTTTTT. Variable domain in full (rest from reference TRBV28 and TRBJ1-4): DVKVTQSSRYLVKRTGEKVFLECVQDMDHENMFWYRQDPGLGLRLIYFSYDVKMKEKGDIPEGYSVSREKKERFSLILESASTNQTSMYLCASSFRAGYIYVFGSGTQLSVL.

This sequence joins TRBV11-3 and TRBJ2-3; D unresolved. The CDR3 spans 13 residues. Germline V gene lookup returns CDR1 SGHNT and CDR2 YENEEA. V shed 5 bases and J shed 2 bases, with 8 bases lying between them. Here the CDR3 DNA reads TGTGCCAGCAGCGGAGTGTTCACAGATACGCAGTATTTT. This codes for CASSGVFTDTQYF.

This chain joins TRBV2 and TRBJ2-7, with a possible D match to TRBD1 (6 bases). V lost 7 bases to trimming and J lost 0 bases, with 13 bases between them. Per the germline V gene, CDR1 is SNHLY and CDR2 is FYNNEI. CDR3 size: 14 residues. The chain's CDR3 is CASNPGTLSYEQYF. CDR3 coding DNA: TGTGCCAGCAATCCCGGGACACTCTCCTACGAGCAGTACTTC.

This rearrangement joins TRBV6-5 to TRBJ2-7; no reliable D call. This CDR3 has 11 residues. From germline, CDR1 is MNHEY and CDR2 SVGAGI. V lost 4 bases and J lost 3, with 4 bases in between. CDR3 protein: CASSFRYEQYF. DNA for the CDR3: TGTGCCAGCAGTTTCCGCTACGAGCAGTACTTC.